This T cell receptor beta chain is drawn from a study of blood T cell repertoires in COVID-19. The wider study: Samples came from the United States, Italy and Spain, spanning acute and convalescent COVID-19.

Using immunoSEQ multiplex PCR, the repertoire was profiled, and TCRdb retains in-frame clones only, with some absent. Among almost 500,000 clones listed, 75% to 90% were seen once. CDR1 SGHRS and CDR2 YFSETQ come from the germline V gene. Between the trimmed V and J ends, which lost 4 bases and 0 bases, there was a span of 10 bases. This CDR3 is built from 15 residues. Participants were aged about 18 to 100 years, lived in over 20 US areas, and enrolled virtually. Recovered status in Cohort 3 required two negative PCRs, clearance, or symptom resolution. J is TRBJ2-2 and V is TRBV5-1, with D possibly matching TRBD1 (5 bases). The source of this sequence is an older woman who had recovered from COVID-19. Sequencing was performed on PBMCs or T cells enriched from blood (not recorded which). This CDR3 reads CASSTDTSNTGELFF. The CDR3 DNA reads TGCGCCAGCAGCACGGACACCTCGAACACCGGGGAGCTGTTTTTT.